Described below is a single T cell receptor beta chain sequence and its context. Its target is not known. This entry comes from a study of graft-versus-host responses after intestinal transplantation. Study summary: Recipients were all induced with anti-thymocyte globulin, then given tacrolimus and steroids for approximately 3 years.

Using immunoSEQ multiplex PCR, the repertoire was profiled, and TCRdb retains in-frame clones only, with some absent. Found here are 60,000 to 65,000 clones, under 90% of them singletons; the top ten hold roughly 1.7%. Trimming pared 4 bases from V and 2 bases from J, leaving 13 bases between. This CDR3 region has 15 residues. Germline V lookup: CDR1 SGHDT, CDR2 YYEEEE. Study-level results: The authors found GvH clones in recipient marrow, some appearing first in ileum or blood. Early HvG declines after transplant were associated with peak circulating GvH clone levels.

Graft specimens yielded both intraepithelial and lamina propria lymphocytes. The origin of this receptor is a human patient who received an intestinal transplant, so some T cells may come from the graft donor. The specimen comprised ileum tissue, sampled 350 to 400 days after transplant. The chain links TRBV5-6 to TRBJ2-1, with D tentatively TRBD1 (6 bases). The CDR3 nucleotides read TGTGCCAGCAGCCTAACAGGGTGGACCTACAATGAGCAGTTCTTC. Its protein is CASSLTGWTYNEQFF.